This paragraph reports one T cell receptor (beta chain). Profiled with immunoSEQ multiplex PCR; TCRdb holds only in-frame clones, not every one. The sample contains tens of thousands of clones, about 70% of which appear only once. The sample comes from a study of blood T cell repertoires in COVID-19. CDR1 is SGHRS and CDR2 is YFSETQ in the germline V gene. The ends lost 4 bases at V and 2 bases at J; junction bases unmatched: 6. The CDR3 is made up of 15 amino acids. The sequencing sample was made of peripheral blood. This clonotype originated in a man in his forties or fifties with COVID-19, enrolled during active disease. This sequence joins TRBV5-1 and TRBJ2-3; 8 positions agree with TRBD1. The CDR3 reads CASSPLTGDTDTQYF. CDR3 DNA sequence: TGCGCCAGCAGCCCATTGACAGGGGACACAGATACGCAGTATTTT.